Detailed here is one T cell receptor beta chain. Profiled with immunoSEQ multiplex PCR; TCRdb holds only in-frame clones, not every one. The data hold about 2.4 million clones, with 93% observed a single time. The CDR3 runs to 14 residues. Germline V CDR1 and CDR2: MNHNS, SASEGT. The V and J ends lost 6 bases and 8 bases, in that order; junction bases with no gene match: 7. This entry is derived from a study of shared clonotypes between healthy human individuals. The receptor's source is a man aged 18 to 35 in good health. Some clones in this sample may be carry-over from other donors' samples. Sequences were obtained from naive CD4+ T cells from PBMCs. Subset here: CD45RA+ positively selected. The chain couples TRBV6-1 to TRBJ2-1; 10 bases are a match to TRBD1. This CDR3 is CASREMTGGYEQFF. CDR3 in DNA: TGTGCCAGCAGGGAAATGACAGGGGGCTATGAGCAGTTCTTC.